The rows below give T cell receptor beta chains drawn from one sample of a study of T-cell reconstitution after alpha-beta-depleted transplantation in children. TCRdb called the PCR reads again in MiXCR, with one record for every CDR3 protein. The sample contains hundreds of thousands of distinct CDR3 sequences, less than 15% of which appear only once. Sequenced here: PBMCs, sampled before TCRalphabeta/CD19-depleted stem cell transplant. The source is a girl aged 2 to 10 with congenital amegakaryocytic thrombocytopenia, due to receive a stem cell transplant. Each CDR3 is given with its conserved first and last residue. Fields, in order: J gene, clone size, D gene, V gene, CDR3 protein, CDR3 DNA. A D gene is named only where the DNA matches it firmly. Clone sizes are given selectively: once, few, many, or a class where the clone is expanded.

TRBJ2-1	many	TRBD2	TRBV12-3/TRBV12-4	CASNSGSSYNEQFF	TGTGCCAGCAATAGCGGGAGCTCCTACAATGAGCAGTTCTTC
TRBJ2-4	.	TRBD1	TRBV12-3/TRBV12-4	CASRSNRGLAKNIQYF	TGTGCCAGCAGATCAAACAGGGGTCTTGCCAAAAACATTCAGTACTTC
TRBJ2-1	many	.	TRBV7-8	CASSFGPAYEQFF	TGTGCCAGCAGCTTCGGACCAGCCTATGAGCAGTTCTTC
TRBJ2-5	.	TRBD1	TRBV5-1	CASSPDRVWKETQYF	TGCGCCAGCAGCCCGGACAGGGTTTGGAAAGAGACCCAGTACTTC
TRBJ1-6	.	.	TRBV27	CASSGSLVGSYNSPLHF	TGTGCCAGCAGTGGGTCTCTCGTTGGCTCCTATAATTCACCCCTCCACTTT
TRBJ2-1	many	TRBD2	TRBV20-1	CSAGTSGSGSYNEQFF	TGCAGTGCTGGGACTAGCGGGAGTGGGTCCTACAATGAGCAGTTCTTC
TRBJ2-3	many	.	TRBV12-3/TRBV12-4	CASSLVGGEDTDTQYF	TGTGCCAGCAGTTTAGTAGGGGGAGAGGATACAGATACGCAGTATTTT
TRBJ2-7	.	.	TRBV28	CASSITWLAGKYEQYF	TGTGCCAGCAGTATCACTTGGCTAGCAGGTAAATACGAGCAGTACTTC
TRBJ2-5	many	TRBD2	TRBV29-1	CSVERAGGLIGETQYF	TGCAGCGTTGAAAGAGCGGGAGGCCTAATTGGGGAGACCCAGTACTTC
TRBJ2-7	few	TRBD1	TRBV27	CASSSLFWTGSHEQYF	TGTGCCAGCAGTTCCCTCTTCTGGACAGGGTCCCACGAGCAGTACTTC
TRBJ2-7	.	.	TRBV20-1	CSAQVSYEQYF	TGCAGTGCGCAGGTATCCTACGAGCAGTACTTC
TRBJ1-2	many	TRBD1	TRBV5-5	CASRTTAGQGYGYTF	TGTGCCAGCAGAACAACGGCGGGACAGGGCTATGGCTACACCTTC
TRBJ1-6	few	.	TRBV30	CAWTLLQGSPLHF	TGTGCCTGGACCCTTCTACAGGGCTCACCCCTCCACTTT
TRBJ1-1	many	TRBD1	TRBV20-1	CSAKTGGNTEAFF	TGCAGTGCTAAAACAGGGGGGAACACTGAAGCTTTCTTT
TRBJ2-7	many	.	TRBV25-1	CASSEAGGVGYEQYF	TGTGCCAGCAGTGAGGCCGGGGGTGTAGGCTACGAGCAGTACTTC
TRBJ1-1	.	.	TRBV7-2	CASSQLDLDTEAFF	TGTGCCAGCAGCCAATTGGACCTGGACACTGAAGCTTTCTTT
TRBJ2-3	few	.	TRBV6-5	CASRLHLRERGTDTQYF	TGTGCCAGCAGGTTACACCTCAGGGAGAGAGGCACAGATACGCAGTATTTT
TRBJ2-5	many	.	TRBV10-3	CAITSGKQETQYF	TGTGCCATCACATCCGGAAAGCAAGAGACCCAGTACTTC
TRBJ2-1	many	.	TRBV5-1	CASSEGFGNNEQFF	TGCGCCAGCAGCGAAGGGTTTGGGAACAATGAGCAGTTCTTC
TRBJ2-1	many	TRBD2	TRBV5-1	CASSSLAGSNEQFF	TGCGCCAGCAGCTCTCTAGCGGGGAGCAATGAGCAGTTCTTC
TRBJ2-7	many	TRBD2	TRBV20-1	CSALDRERGPYSYEQYF	TGCAGTGCCCTAGATAGGGAGCGGGGCCCTTATAGTTACGAGCAGTACTTC
TRBJ2-1	.	TRBD1	TRBV4-1	CASRETGGRSYNEQFF	TGCGCCAGCAGGGAGACAGGGGGGAGGTCCTACAATGAGCAGTTCTTC
TRBJ1-5	few	.	TRBV12-3/TRBV12-4	CASSPLGSGNQPQHF	TGTGCCAGCAGTCCGTTGGGGTCTGGAAATCAGCCCCAGCATTTT
TRBJ1-5	few	.	TRBV20-1	CSASVDSNQPQHF	TGCAGTGCTAGTGTAGATAGCAATCAGCCCCAGCATTTT
TRBJ2-7	few	TRBD2	TRBV28	CASSWPLVAGETYEQYF	TGTGCCAGCAGTTGGCCCTTGGTAGCGGGAGAAACCTACGAGCAGTACTTC